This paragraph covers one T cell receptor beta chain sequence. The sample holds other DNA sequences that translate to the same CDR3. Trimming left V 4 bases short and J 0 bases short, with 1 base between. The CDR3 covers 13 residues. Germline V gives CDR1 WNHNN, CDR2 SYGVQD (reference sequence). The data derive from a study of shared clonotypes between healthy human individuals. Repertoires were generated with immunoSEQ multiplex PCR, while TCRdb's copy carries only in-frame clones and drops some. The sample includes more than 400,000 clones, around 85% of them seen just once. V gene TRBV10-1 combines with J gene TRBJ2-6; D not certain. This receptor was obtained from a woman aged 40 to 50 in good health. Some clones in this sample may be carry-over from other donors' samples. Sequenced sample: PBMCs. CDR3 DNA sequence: TGCGCCAGCAGTGCCTCTGGGGCCAACGTCCTGACTTTC. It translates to CASSASGANVLTF.